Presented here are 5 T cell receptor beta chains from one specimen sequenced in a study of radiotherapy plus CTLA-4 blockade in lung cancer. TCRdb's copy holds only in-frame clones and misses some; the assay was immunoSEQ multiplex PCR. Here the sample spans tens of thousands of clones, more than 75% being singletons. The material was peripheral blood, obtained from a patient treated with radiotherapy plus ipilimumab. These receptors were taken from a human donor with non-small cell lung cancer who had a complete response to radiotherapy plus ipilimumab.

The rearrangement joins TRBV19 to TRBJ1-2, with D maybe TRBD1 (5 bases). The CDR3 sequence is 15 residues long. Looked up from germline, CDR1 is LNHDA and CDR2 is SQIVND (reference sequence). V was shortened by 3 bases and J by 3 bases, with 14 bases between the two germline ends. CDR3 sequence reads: CASSISRGDHYGYTF. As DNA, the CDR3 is TGTGCCAGTAGTATTAGCCGGGGGGATCACTATGGCTACACCTTC.

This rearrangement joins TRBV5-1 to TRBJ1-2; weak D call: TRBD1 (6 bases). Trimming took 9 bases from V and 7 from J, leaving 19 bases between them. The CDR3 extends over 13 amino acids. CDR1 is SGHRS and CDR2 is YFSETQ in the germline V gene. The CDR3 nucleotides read TGCGCCACATCACAGGGTCCTGAAGTTGGCTACACCTTC. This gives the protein CATSQGPEVGYTF.

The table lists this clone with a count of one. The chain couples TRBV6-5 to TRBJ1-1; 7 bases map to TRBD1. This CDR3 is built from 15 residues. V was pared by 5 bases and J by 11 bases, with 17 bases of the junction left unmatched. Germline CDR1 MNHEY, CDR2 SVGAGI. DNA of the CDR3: TGTGCCAGCAGTCCCCGCAGACAGGGTGGTGTGTCGGCTTTCTTT. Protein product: CASSPRRQGGVSAFF.

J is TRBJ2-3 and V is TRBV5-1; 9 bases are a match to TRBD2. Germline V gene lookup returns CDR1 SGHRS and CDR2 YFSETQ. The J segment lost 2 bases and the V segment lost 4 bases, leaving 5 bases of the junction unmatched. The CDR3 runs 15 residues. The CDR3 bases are TGCGCCAGCAGCCCCGGACTAGCGATCACAGATACGCAGTATTTT. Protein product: CASSPGLAITDTQYF.

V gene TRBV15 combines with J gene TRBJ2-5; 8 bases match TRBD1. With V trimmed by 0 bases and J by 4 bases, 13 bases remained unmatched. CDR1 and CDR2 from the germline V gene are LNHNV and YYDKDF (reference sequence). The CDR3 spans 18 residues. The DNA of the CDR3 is TGTGCCACCAGCAGAGATCGGGGCGGGACAGGTGAATCAGAGACCCAGTACTTC. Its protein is CATSRDRGGTGESETQYF.